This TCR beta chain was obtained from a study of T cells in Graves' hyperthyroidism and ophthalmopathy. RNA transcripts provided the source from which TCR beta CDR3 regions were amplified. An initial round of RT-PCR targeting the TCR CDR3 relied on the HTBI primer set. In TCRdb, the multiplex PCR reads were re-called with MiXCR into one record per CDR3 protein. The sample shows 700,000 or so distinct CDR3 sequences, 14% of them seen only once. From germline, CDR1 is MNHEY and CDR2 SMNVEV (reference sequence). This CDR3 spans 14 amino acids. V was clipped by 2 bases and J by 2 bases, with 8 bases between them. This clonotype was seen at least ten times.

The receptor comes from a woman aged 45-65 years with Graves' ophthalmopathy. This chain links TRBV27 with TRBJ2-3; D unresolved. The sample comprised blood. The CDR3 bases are TGTGCCAGCAGTTTAGCCCGCCCCACAGATACGCAGTATTTT. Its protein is CASSLARPTDTQYF.